A single sample gave rise to the 2 T cell receptor beta chains below, sequenced in a study of T cell responses to AZD1222 COVID-19 vaccine. The method was immunoSEQ multiplex PCR; TCRdb's version includes in-frame clones alone and lacks a portion of them. The sample has 100,000 to 150,000 clones; more than 70% are singletons. Sequencing was performed on peripheral blood, taken 28 days after the second AZD1222 dose. These receptors were collected from an adult who received the AZD1222 COVID-19 vaccine.

The CDR3 DNA follows: TGTGCCAGCAGCTTAAGGTCCCAGGGCGGCTATGGCTACACCTTC. It specifies CASSLRSQGGYGYTF. The chain links TRBV13 to TRBJ1-2; tentative D call: TRBD1 (5 bases). The germline CDR1 and CDR2 sequences are PRHDT and FYEKMQ (reference sequence). V was pared by 2 bases and J by 4 bases, with 14 bases between. The CDR3 is 15 residues long.

The CDR3 is CASSQSSGNTIYF. For the CDR3, the DNA is TGTGCCAGTAGTCAGTCCTCTGGAAACACCATATATTTT. This chain links TRBV19 with TRBJ1-3, with unresolved D. V was clipped by 5 bases and J by 0 bases, with 5 bases between them. CDR1 and CDR2 from the germline V gene are LNHDA and SQIVND (reference sequence). CDR3 length equals 13 residues.